This TCR beta chain was retrieved from a study of human T cells and chemical hapten exposure. Study-level information: For the roughly 25-week duration of the study, patients were given weekly doses of diphenylcyclopropenone on the scalp. Patients, largely female, had alopecia areata, totalis or universalis. Study-level findings and limits: DPC sensitization did not alter TCRs above 1 in 1000 frequency. The count of PT1 expanded TCRs correlated positively with patch test score.

TCRdb re-called the RACE reads through MiXCR, storing one row per CDR3 protein. The sample includes tens of thousands of distinct CDR3 sequences, roughly a tenth of them seen just once. This clonotype was detected many times. Its cognate antigen is unknown. Time point defined: pre-sensitization, week 0. This sample's treatment: therapeutic diphenylcyclopropenone sensitization with weekly scalp DPC. V lost 6 bases, J lost 0 bases, and 18 bases lay in between. The CDR3 totals 17 residues. V usage is TRBV12-3 or TRBV12-4 and J usage is TRBJ2-4, with D perhaps being TRBD1 or TRBD2 (5 bases each). Here the sequenced sample was whole blood, taken in connection with sensitization to the hapten diphenylcyclopropenone (DPC). This sequence originates from a woman aged 40-49 years with alopecia areata. Some clones in this sample may be carry-over from other donors' samples. The CDR3 bases are TGTGCCAGCAGGTTCCGGGGCAGGGCCATAGCCAAAAACATTCAGTACTTC. It yields the protein CASRFRGRAIAKNIQYF.